This T cell receptor (beta chain) was found in a study of T-cell reconstitution after alpha-beta-depleted transplantation in children (dated by TCRdb to about 2016). In terms of the full investigation: The study quantitatively tracked T-cell immune reconstitution after TCRalphabeta/CD19-depleted allogeneic hematopoietic cell transplantation in children using TCR repertoire profiling. Overall study results and their limits: In some patients, the high TCRbeta diversity seen at day 60 was put down to recipient T cells and intrathymic progenitors that had survived conditioning. Hyperexpanded clone frequencies declined over subsequent months; after one year, T-cell counts and TCRbeta diversity were mostly attributed to newly produced T cells. The apparently early recovery of alphabetaT-cell counts about two months after transplant reportedly depended on only several hundred rapidly expanded clones that came from non-depleted graft cells.

The CDR3 holds 11 amino acids from the cysteine to the phenylalanine. Kept here is only the CDR3 DNA, which spans 33 bases and is read in frame from base 1. The germline V gene provides CDR1 SGHRS and CDR2 YFSETQ. The treatment or condition label, as the study defines it: allogeneic hematopoietic cell transplantation with graft depleted of TCRalphabeta T cells and CD19 B cells. The transplant recipients were children given TCRalphabeta/CD19-depleted allogeneic hematopoietic cell grafts. Receptors were amplified or captured by PCR. The sequencer was an Illumina HiSeq 2500. TCR libraries were prepared with molecular barcoding, using unique molecular identifiers to normalize TCRbeta repertoire quantification. TCRdb's own reprocessing of the public reads used fastp at Q25 and MiXCR and kept productive beta chains. Identical CDR3 proteins give one entry, which carries the most common genes and DNA. The sample table lists 530,000 or so distinct CDR3 sequences, 20% to 30% of them with a count of one. In total, the top ten clones hold under 45% of the sample.

On this clonotype: Its target antigen remains unknown. Compared with germline, one end of the junction differs, possibly owing to a read error.

The receptor chain draws on TRBV5-1 and TRBJ2-3; the D gene is unclear. The sample in question was PBMCs, obtained before TCRalphabeta/CD19-depleted stem cell transplant. The clonotype originates from a boy in the first two years of life with Wiskott-Aldrich syndrome, due to receive a stem cell transplant. The nucleotide sequence reads TGCGCCAGGAGCTTGGGTGTAACGCAGTATTTT. Its coded protein is CARSLGVTQYF.